The source of this T cell receptor beta chain is a study of blood T cell repertoires in COVID-19. Clones were read by immunoSEQ multiplex PCR, and TCRdb kept only the in-frame ones, dropping some. Seen here are tens of thousands of clones, roughly 88% observed once, and the top ten hold under 0.65%. A remark on this clone: Mismatch with germline at one junction end may stem from a read error.

Sequencing was done on a sample of peripheral blood. This receptor was identified in a man aged 45 to 65 with COVID-19, enrolled during active disease.

The CDR3: CASSSGLAVKHF. The CDR3 nucleotides read TGTGCCAGCAGTTCAGGACTAGCGGTCAAACACTTC. The rearrangement links TRBV6-5 to TRBJ2-7, with TRBD2 matching over 10 bases. The CDR3 is 12 amino acids. Germline assignment: CDR1 MNHEY and CDR2 SVGAGI.